These T cell receptor beta chains were read from a single sample in a study of vaccination and CD4 T cells after COVID-19. These receptors are not linked to any known antigen. A single record per CDR3 protein comes from TCRdb applying MiXCR to the PCR reads. The table lists 7,000 to 9,000 distinct CDR3 sequences, around 70% of them singletons, with less than 35% in the top ten. Sequencing was carried out using CD4+ T cells from blood, cultured in vitro. The source is a human donor who had recovered from COVID-19. CDR3s include the opening cysteine and the closing phenylalanine or tryptophan. A D gene is named only where the DNA matches it firmly. The size entry is marked missing in some rows and otherwise reads once, few, many or a size class.

TRBV6-4	TRBD1	TRBJ1-6	-	TGTGCCAGCAGTGAGGCCGGGACAGGGCGGTCACCCCTCCACTTT	CASSEAGTGRSPLHF
TRBV20-1	TRBD1	TRBJ2-5	-	TGCAGTGCTTTTGAGCAAGCCGAACAGGGGAGCTGGGAGACCCAGTACTTC	CSAFEQAEQGSWETQYF
TRBV30	-	TRBJ2-7	-	TGTGCCTGGAGGCTAGAGAGGAGCTCCTACGAGCAGTACTTC	CAWRLERSSYEQYF
TRBV6-5	-	TRBJ2-7	few	TGTGCCAGCAGTTACTCCTATACCTACGAGCAGTACTTC	CASSYSYTYEQYF
TRBV7-8	-	TRBJ2-7	-	TGTGCCAGCAGCTTAGCCGGGCGGGGGCCGGTAGACGAGCAGTACTTC	CASSLAGRGPVDEQYF
TRBV20-1	-	TRBJ1-1	-	TGCAGTGCTAGTCAAGGGACGAACACTGAAGCTTTCTTT	CSASQGTNTEAFF
TRBV7-8	TRBD2	TRBJ2-7	-	TGTGCCAGCACCTCATCGCTAGCGGGGGGCCTCTCCTACGAGCAGTACTTC	CASTSSLAGGLSYEQYF
TRBV10-3	TRBD1	TRBJ1-5	-	TGTGCCATCACTGGACAGGCAAATCAGTCCCAGCATTTT	CAITGQANQSQHF
TRBV6-1	TRBD1	TRBJ1-2	-	TGTGCCGGAGGGGGCAACTATGGCTACACCTTC	CAGGGNYGYTF
TRBV20-1	-	TRBJ2-1	few	TGCAGTGCTAGTCCTTCAGGGGGGTCAGATGAGCAGTTCTTC	CSASPSGGSDEQFF
TRBV10-3	-	TRBJ2-3	-	TGTGCCATCAGCCACGGTCTAGCCGCCGGAACAGATACGCAGTATTTT	CAISHGLAAGTDTQYF